A selection of T cell receptor beta chains follows, all from one sample in a study of blood T cell repertoires in COVID-19. The table came from immunoSEQ multiplex PCR; TCRdb's copy has only in-frame clones and leaves some out. The sample lists about 160,000 clones, around 84% occurring once. Sequenced material: peripheral blood. Receptors originate from a man aged 40-55 years with acute or convalescent COVID-19. Both conserved end residues are part of each CDR3. Each record gives: clone size, D gene, V gene, J gene, CDR3 DNA, CDR3 protein. The D gene is left open where the match is weak. Clone size, where shown, is once, few, many, or a class for clones that have expanded.

abundance: NA
d_gene: TRBD2
v_gene: TRBV7-2
j_gene: TRBJ2-2
CDR3nt: TGTGCCATAGCGGGGGGGCTCTCCCGCCGGGAGCTGTTTTTT
CDR3aa: CAIAGGLSRRELFF

abundance: NA
d_gene: NA
v_gene: TRBV19
j_gene: TRBJ2-7
CDR3nt: TGTGCCAGTAGTGTCATAGCGACTGGGATCTACGAGCAGTACTTC
CDR3aa: CASSVIATGIYEQYF

abundance: NA
d_gene: NA
v_gene: TRBV7-7
j_gene: TRBJ2-1
CDR3nt: TGTGCTAGCAGCTTAGCAGCGAATCGGGGTGAGCAGTTCTTC
CDR3aa: CASSLAANRGEQFF

abundance: NA
d_gene: TRBD2
v_gene: TRBV27
j_gene: TRBJ2-1
CDR3nt: TGTGCCAGCAGTTTTAGGACTAGCGGGGGGGCCGAGCAGTTCTTC
CDR3aa: CASSFRTSGGAEQFF

abundance: NA
d_gene: TRBD1
v_gene: TRBV19
j_gene: TRBJ1-2
CDR3nt: TGTGCCAGTAGGCGACAGGGGGCAAGCTATGGCTACACCTTC
CDR3aa: CASRRQGASYGYTF

abundance: NA
d_gene: NA
v_gene: TRBV9
j_gene: TRBJ1-1
CDR3nt: TGTGCCAGCAGCGCTGGTAACCGCCAGTCTGAAGCTTTCTTT
CDR3aa: CASSAGNRQSEAFF

abundance: NA
d_gene: TRBD2
v_gene: TRBV2
j_gene: TRBJ2-3
CDR3nt: TGTGCCAGCACCACCGGGGGGGGCCCAGGCACAGATACGCAGTATTTT
CDR3aa: CASTTGGGPGTDTQYF

abundance: once
d_gene: NA
v_gene: TRBV18
j_gene: TRBJ1-6
CDR3nt: TGTGCCAGCTCACCCGGCAGGGGTGATAATTCACCCCTCCACTTT
CDR3aa: CASSPGRGDNSPLHF

abundance: once
d_gene: NA
v_gene: TRBV11-2
j_gene: TRBJ1-1
CDR3nt: TGTGCCAGCAGCCTCACAGGGCAGGCGAACACTGAAGCTTTCTTT
CDR3aa: CASSLTGQANTEAFF

abundance: NA
d_gene: NA
v_gene: TRBV20-1
j_gene: TRBJ2-7
CDR3nt: TGCAGTGCTAGTTCAGGGGACCCCTTCTACGAGCAGTACTTC
CDR3aa: CSASSGDPFYEQYF

abundance: NA
d_gene: NA
v_gene: TRBV3-1/TRBV3-2
j_gene: TRBJ2-1
CDR3nt: TGTGCCAGCAGCCGCCGGGGGGCATGGAATGAGCAGTTCTTC
CDR3aa: CASSRRGAWNEQFF

abundance: NA
d_gene: NA
v_gene: TRBV5-6
j_gene: TRBJ1-2
CDR3nt: TGTGCCAGCAGCCCTCAGGGGTTTGGCTACACCTTC
CDR3aa: CASSPQGFGYTF

abundance: once
d_gene: NA
v_gene: TRBV6-6
j_gene: TRBJ2-1
CDR3nt: TGTGCCAGCAAAAGGCAGGGGAGCTCCTACAATGAGCAGTTCTTC
CDR3aa: CASKRQGSSYNEQFF

abundance: NA
d_gene: NA
v_gene: TRBV5-1
j_gene: TRBJ1-2
CDR3nt: TGCGCCAGCAGCTTACAGGGTAAGGATGGCTACACCTTC
CDR3aa: CASSLQGKDGYTF

abundance: NA
d_gene: NA
v_gene: TRBV3-1/TRBV3-2
j_gene: TRBJ1-3
CDR3nt: TGTGCCAGCAGCCAAGGAACGGGATGGGAAGGAAACACCATATATTTT
CDR3aa: CASSQGTGWEGNTIYF

abundance: once
d_gene: TRBD2
v_gene: TRBV6-2/TRBV6-3
j_gene: TRBJ2-1
CDR3nt: TGTGCCAGCAGTTACTCGACTAGCGGGGGGAACGATGAGCAGTTCTTC
CDR3aa: CASSYSTSGGNDEQFF

abundance: NA
d_gene: NA
v_gene: TRBV9
j_gene: TRBJ2-3
CDR3nt: TGTGCCAGCAGCGTAGGCGCTAGCGACACAGATACGCAGTATTTT
CDR3aa: CASSVGASDTDTQYF

abundance: NA
d_gene: NA
v_gene: TRBV5-5
j_gene: TRBJ1-5
CDR3nt: TGTGCCAGCAGCTTACTCGGGGGGTCGGGGCAGCCCCAGCATTTT
CDR3aa: CASSLLGGSGQPQHF

abundance: NA
d_gene: NA
v_gene: TRBV11-3
j_gene: TRBJ2-1
CDR3nt: TGTGCCAGCAGCTTAGACACGGGGTACAATGAGCAGTTCTTC
CDR3aa: CASSLDTGYNEQFF

abundance: NA
d_gene: NA
v_gene: TRBV11-2
j_gene: TRBJ1-1
CDR3nt: TGTGCCAGCAGCTTAGGAGGGATCACTGAAGCTTTCTTT
CDR3aa: CASSLGGITEAFF

abundance: few
d_gene: TRBD1
v_gene: TRBV19
j_gene: TRBJ1-6
CDR3nt: TGTGCCAGTAGTATACAGGGGGGACATTCACCCCTCCACTTT
CDR3aa: CASSIQGGHSPLHF

abundance: NA
d_gene: NA
v_gene: TRBV18
j_gene: TRBJ2-1
CDR3nt: TGTGCCAGCTCATCCCGACGAGACAGAGAGCAGTTCTTC
CDR3aa: CASSSRRDREQFF

abundance: NA
d_gene: NA
v_gene: TRBV11-3
j_gene: TRBJ2-7
CDR3nt: TGTGCCAGCAGTCTTTCCGCAGGGTCCTACGAGCAGTACTTC
CDR3aa: CASSLSAGSYEQYF

abundance: NA
d_gene: NA
v_gene: TRBV6-1
j_gene: TRBJ1-6
CDR3nt: TGTGCCAGCAGTGACAGTCCCTCACCCCTCCACTTT
CDR3aa: CASSDSPSPLHF

abundance: NA
d_gene: NA
v_gene: TRBV7-2
j_gene: TRBJ2-5
CDR3nt: TGTGCCAGCAGCTCTAGACGGACTCAAGAGACCCAGTACTTC
CDR3aa: CASSSRRTQETQYF

abundance: NA
d_gene: TRBD1
v_gene: TRBV9
j_gene: TRBJ1-1
CDR3nt: TGTGCCAGCAGCGAGGGACAGGTAGGGACTGAAGCTTTCTTT
CDR3aa: CASSEGQVGTEAFF

abundance: NA
d_gene: TRBD1
v_gene: TRBV7-2
j_gene: TRBJ1-2
CDR3nt: TGTGCCAGCAGACAGACGGACAGGGGCCCGGCCGGCTACACCTTC
CDR3aa: CASRQTDRGPAGYTF

abundance: NA
d_gene: NA
v_gene: TRBV18
j_gene: TRBJ1-4
CDR3nt: TGTGCCAGCTCGCCCAGGGGTGACGAAAAACTGTTTTTT
CDR3aa: CASSPRGDEKLFF